The present T cell receptor beta chain was sequenced within a study of blood T cell repertoires in COVID-19. Study summary: Italy, Spain and the United States were the sources of the convalescent and acute COVID-19 samples. Sample material is recorded as cDNA or gDNA derived from T cells, B-cell-depleted T cells, or PBMCs.

This clone was detected once. As handled by the study authors: From reference gene primer amplification, estimates of nucleated cell counts were derived. Profiling relied on immunoSEQ multiplex PCR, and the TCRdb table lists in-frame clones only, not all of them. D and trimming were read from the DNA, whereas the V and J calls and clone size are those reported in that table. The table has about 520,000 clones, approximately 85% seen once; the top ten hold more than 3%. This clonotype was obtained from a human donor in a cohort sampled during active COVID-19. The sample was peripheral blood.

CDR3 coding DNA: TGTGCCAGCAGCGTAGATGTTAGCGGGGGTACGAGGGTTTACGAGCAGTACTTC. It translates to CASSVDVSGGTRVYEQYF. The J gene is TRBJ2-7, the V gene TRBV9; 9 bases map to TRBD2. Looked up from germline, CDR1 is SGDLS and CDR2 is YYNGEE. The J segment lost 4 bases and the V segment lost 0 bases, leaving 14 bases of the junction unmatched. The CDR3 consists of 18 residues. The entire variable domain, with the rest obtained from reference TRBV9 and TRBJ2-7, is as follows: DSGVTQTPKHLITATGQRVTLRCSPRSGDLSVYWYQQSLDQGLQFLIQYYNGEERAKGNILERFSAQQFPDLHSELNLSSLELGDSALYFCASSVDVSGGTRVYEQYFGPGTRLTVT.